This T cell receptor beta chain was sequenced for a study of blood T cell repertoires in COVID-19. For the study at large: Both acute and convalescent COVID-19 samples were obtained from the United States, Italy and Spain. PBMCs, B-cell-depleted T cells, or T cells provided the cDNA or gDNA that made up the material.

Per the study methods: Reference gene primers were amplified, and this amplification served to estimate nucleated cell counts. Sequencing was performed with immunoSEQ multiplex PCR; in TCRdb, only in-frame clones are kept and a portion is missing. V and J calls and clone size are those listed in that table; D and trimming were worked out from the DNA. Here the sample spans roughly 200,000 clones, 89% being singletons. Assignment of participants to cohorts was predicated upon participant-reported clinical history. The CDR3 loop spans 17 amino acids. J was trimmed by 0 bases and V by 3 bases; bases with no gene match: 4. Germline V gene sequence: CDR1 LNHDA, CDR2 SQIVND (reference sequence).

Sequencing was performed on PBMCs or T cells enriched from blood (not recorded which). V and J are TRBV19 and TRBJ2-4; 11 bases agree with TRBD2. This clonotype was sampled from a woman aged 40 to 50 with acute COVID-19. The CDR3 DNA reads as TGTGCCAGTAGTATGAGGACTAGCGGGCTAGCCAAAAACATTCAGTACTTC. It translates to CASSMRTSGLAKNIQYF.